The rows below give T cell receptor beta chains drawn from one sample of a study of cytomegalovirus exposure and HLA in healthy donors. The method was immunoSEQ multiplex PCR; TCRdb's version includes in-frame clones alone and lacks a portion of them. The sample shows 100,000 to 150,000 clones, approximately 80% of them seen only once. Input material: PBMCs. Every receptor here comes from a male donor in good health and CMV-seropositive. Each CDR3 is given with its conserved first and last residue. Each record gives: clone size, D gene, V gene, J gene, CDR3 protein, CDR3 DNA. A D gene is named only where the DNA matches it firmly. A row's size may be missing; if present it is once, few, many or a size class.

NA	NA	TRBV4-2	TRBJ2-7	CASSQEVTGAYEQYF	TGTGCCAGCAGCCAAGAAGTGACGGGAGCGTACGAGCAGTACTTC
NA	TRBD1	TRBV4-1	TRBJ1-5	CASSRGGQGNQPQHF	TGCGCCAGCAGCCGGGGGGGACAGGGCAATCAGCCCCAGCATTTT
NA	TRBD1	TRBV2	TRBJ2-2	CARDRSFKGGELFF	TGTGCCAGGGACAGGAGTTTTAAAGGCGGGGAGCTGTTTTTT
NA	NA	TRBV6-5	TRBJ1-2	CASSSPREGPYGYTF	TGTGCCAGCAGTTCCCCACGGGAAGGGCCTTATGGCTACACCTTC
NA	TRBD2	TRBV7-2	TRBJ2-5	CASSLELAGVETQYF	TGTGCCAGCAGCTTAGAACTAGCGGGAGTGGAGACCCAGTACTTC
NA	TRBD2	TRBV5-1	TRBJ2-3	CASRKRTSGGSTDTQYF	TGCGCCAGCAGGAAGAGGACTAGCGGGGGGTCGACAGATACGCAGTATTTT
NA	NA	TRBV9	TRBJ1-3	CASSVLGGHDPIYF	TGTGCCAGCAGCGTACTTGGAGGCCACGACCCCATATATTTT
NA	NA	TRBV19	TRBJ2-1	CASIRGHEQFF	TGTGCCAGTATTCGCGGGCATGAGCAGTTCTTC
NA	NA	TRBV5-1	TRBJ1-5	CASSLDQGSNQPQHF	TGCGCCAGCAGCTTGGACCAGGGTAGCAATCAGCCCCAGCATTTT
NA	TRBD1	TRBV27	TRBJ1-4	CASSLTGGDEKLFF	TGTGCCAGCAGTTTAACAGGGGGCGATGAAAAACTGTTTTTT
once	NA	TRBV9	TRBJ2-3	CASSVSTGVPGGFLTDTQYF	TGTGCCAGCAGCGTATCTACCGGGGTACCAGGAGGGTTTTTGACAGATACGCAGTATTTT
NA	TRBD2	TRBV7-8	TRBJ2-1	CASSFGLVRDEQFF	TGTGCCAGCAGCTTTGGACTAGTGCGGGATGAGCAGTTCTTC
NA	NA	TRBV28	TRBJ1-2	CASSSGANYGYTF	TGTGCCAGCAGTTCCGGGGCTAACTATGGCTACACCTTC
NA	NA	TRBV9	TRBJ1-2	CASSARRGDGYTF	TGTGCCAGCAGCGCCAGACGGGGGGATGGCTACACCTTC
NA	TRBD1	TRBV16	TRBJ1-1	CASSHGTEGRSEAFF	TGTGCCAGCAGCCATGGGACAGAGGGAAGATCTGAAGCTTTCTTT
NA	NA	TRBV19	TRBJ2-7	CASSITSYSYEQYF	TGTGCCAGTAGTATAACCTCCTACTCCTACGAGCAGTACTTC
NA	NA	TRBV18	TRBJ2-5	CASSPRAGARQETQYF	TGTGCCAGCTCACCACGGGCAGGGGCGAGGCAAGAGACCCAGTACTTC
NA	NA	TRBV19	TRBJ2-2	CASSIGGSDTGELFF	TGTGCCAGTAGTATCGGTGGGAGCGACACCGGGGAGCTGTTTTTT
NA	NA	TRBV6-4	TRBJ1-6	CASSVLSYNSPLHF	TGTGCCAGCAGTGTTCTCTCCTATAATTCACCCCTCCACTTT
few	TRBD1	TRBV7-9	TRBJ1-6	CASSSDRGPSPLHF	TGTGCCAGCAGCTCGGACAGGGGCCCCTCACCCCTCCACTTT
NA	NA	TRBV30	TRBJ2-5	CAWSVGETQYF	TGTGCCTGGAGTGTCGGAGAGACCCAGTACTTC
few	NA	TRBV7-9	TRBJ1-3	CASSAPWGGSAGNTIYF	TGTGCCAGCAGCGCCCCGTGGGGGGGGTCGGCTGGAAACACCATATATTTT
NA	TRBD1	TRBV6-1	TRBJ2-3	CASSSRDRGPDTQYF	TGTGCCAGCAGTTCCCGGGACAGGGGGCCAGATACGCAGTATTTT
once	TRBD1	TRBV10-3	TRBJ1-2	CAISDQGQAIGGYTF	TGTGCCATCAGTGACCAGGGACAGGCGATTGGAGGCTACACCTTC
NA	TRBD1	TRBV27	TRBJ1-5	CASRTGGSGNQPQHF	TGTGCCAGCAGGACAGGGGGTTCGGGCAATCAGCCCCAGCATTTT
NA	TRBD2	TRBV6-5	TRBJ2-7	CASSYVGRNYEQYF	TGTGCCAGCAGTTACGTCGGGAGGAACTACGAGCAGTACTTC
NA	TRBD1	TRBV28	TRBJ1-4	CASSPRGRGIEKLFF	TGTGCCAGCAGTCCCCGGGGCAGGGGGATTGAAAAACTGTTTTTT
NA	TRBD1	TRBV7-9	TRBJ1-2	CASSLSPVTGEDGYTF	TGTGCCAGCAGCTTAAGCCCTGTGACAGGGGAGGACGGCTACACCTTC
NA	NA	TRBV19	TRBJ1-1	CASSIREGNTEAFF	TGTGCCAGTAGTATCAGGGAGGGGAACACTGAAGCTTTCTTT
NA	TRBD1	TRBV2	TRBJ2-1	CASIGVRTGAYRNEQFF	TGTGCCAGCATAGGGGTACGGACAGGGGCTTATCGCAATGAGCAGTTCTTC
NA	NA	TRBV7-6	TRBJ2-6	CASSFSPGRSGANVLTF	TGTGCCAGCAGCTTCTCTCCAGGCCGCTCTGGGGCCAACGTCCTGACTTTC
NA	TRBD1	TRBV4-2	TRBJ1-2	CASSPQTGNSYGYTF	TGTGCCAGCAGCCCCCAGACAGGGAACTCTTATGGCTACACCTTC
NA	NA	TRBV6-6	TRBJ1-2	CASSLRSYGYTF	TGTGCCAGCAGTCTCCGGAGCTATGGCTACACCTTC
NA	NA	TRBV15	TRBJ1-6	CATSGSSSYNSPLHF	TGTGCCACCAGCGGTTCTAGCTCCTATAATTCACCCCTCCACTTT
NA	NA	TRBV21-1	TRBJ2-5	CASSKLRGRVCETQYF	TGTGCCAGCAGCAAATTGCGAGGCAGGGTGTGTGAGACCCAGTACTTC
NA	NA	TRBV7-9	TRBJ2-7	CASSRVHYEQYF	TGTGCCAGCAGCCGGGTTCACTACGAGCAGTACTTC